This T cell receptor (beta chain) is drawn from a study of blood T cell repertoires in COVID-19. Study at large: There were acute and convalescent COVID-19 samples, and they came from the United States, Italy and Spain. Sample material is recorded as cDNA or gDNA derived from T cells, B-cell-depleted T cells, or PBMCs.

Germline loops: CDR1 SGHTA, CDR2 FQGNSA. This CDR3 region has 16 residues. V was shortened by 5 bases and J by 0 bases, with 14 bases between the two germline ends. As originally analysed: Researchers report that nucleated cell counts were estimated from reference gene primer amplification. Clones were sequenced by immunoSEQ multiplex PCR, and TCRdb holds only the in-frame ones, with some missing. V, J and clone size derive from that table, while D and trimming were established from the DNA sequence. This table has some 150,000 clones, roughly 87% appearing once. V is TRBV7-2 and J is TRBJ1-3; tentatively, D is TRBD1 (6 bases). What was sequenced was peripheral blood. This TCR was sampled from a woman aged 50 to 60 with acute or convalescent COVID-19. CDR3 nucleotides: TGTGCCAGCAGCCCCGGACAGCTATACTCTGGAAACACCATATATTTT. This translates into CASSPGQLYSGNTIYF.